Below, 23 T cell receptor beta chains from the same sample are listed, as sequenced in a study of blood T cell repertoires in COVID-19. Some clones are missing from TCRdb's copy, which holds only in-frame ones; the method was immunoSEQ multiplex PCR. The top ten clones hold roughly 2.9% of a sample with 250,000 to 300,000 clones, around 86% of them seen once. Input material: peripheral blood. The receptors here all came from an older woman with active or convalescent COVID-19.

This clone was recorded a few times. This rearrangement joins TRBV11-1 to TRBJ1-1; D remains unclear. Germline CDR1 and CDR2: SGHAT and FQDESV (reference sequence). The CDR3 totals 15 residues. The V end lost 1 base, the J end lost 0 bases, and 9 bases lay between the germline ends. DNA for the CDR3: TGTGCCAGCAGCTTAGGTGATACAGTGAACACTGAAGCTTTCTTT. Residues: CASSLGDTVNTEAFF.

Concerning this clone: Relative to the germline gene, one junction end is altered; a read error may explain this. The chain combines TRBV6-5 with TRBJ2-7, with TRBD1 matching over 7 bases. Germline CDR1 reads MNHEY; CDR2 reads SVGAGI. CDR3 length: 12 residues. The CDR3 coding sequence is TGTGCCAGCAGTTACGCTGGACAGGTCCAGGAGTTC. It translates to CASSYAGQVQEF.

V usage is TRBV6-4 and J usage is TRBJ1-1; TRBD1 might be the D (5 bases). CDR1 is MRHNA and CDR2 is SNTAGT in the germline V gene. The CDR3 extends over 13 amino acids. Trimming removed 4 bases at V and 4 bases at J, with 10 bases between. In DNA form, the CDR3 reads TGTGCCAGCAGTGGCGGAAGGGGCACTGAAGCTTTCTTT. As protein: CASSGGRGTEAFF.

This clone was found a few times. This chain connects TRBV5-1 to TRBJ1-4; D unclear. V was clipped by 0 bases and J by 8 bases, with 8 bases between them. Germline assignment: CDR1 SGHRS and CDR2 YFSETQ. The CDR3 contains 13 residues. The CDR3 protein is CASSLAPGEKLFF. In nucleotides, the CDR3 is TGCGCCAGCAGCTTGGCCCCGGGAGAAAAACTGTTTTTT.

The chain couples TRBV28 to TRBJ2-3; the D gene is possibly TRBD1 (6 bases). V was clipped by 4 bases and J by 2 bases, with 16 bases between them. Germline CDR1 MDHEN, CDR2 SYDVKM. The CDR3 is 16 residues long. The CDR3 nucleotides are TGTGCCAGCAGTTCGGTTACAGGGCATTACACAGATACGCAGTATTTT. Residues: CASSSVTGHYTDTQYF.

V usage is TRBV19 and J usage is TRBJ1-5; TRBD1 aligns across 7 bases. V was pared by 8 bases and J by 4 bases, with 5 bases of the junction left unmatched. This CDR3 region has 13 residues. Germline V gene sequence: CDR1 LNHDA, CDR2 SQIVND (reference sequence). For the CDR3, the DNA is TGTGCCAGTGCGACAGGGTGGAATCAGCCCCAGCATTTT. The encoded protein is CASATGWNQPQHF.

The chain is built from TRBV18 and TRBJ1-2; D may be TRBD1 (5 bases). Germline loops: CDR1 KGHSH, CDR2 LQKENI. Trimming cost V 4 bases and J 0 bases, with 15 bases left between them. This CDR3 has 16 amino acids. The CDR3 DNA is TGTGCCAGCTCACTCGAAGGGGTTGCGGCTAACTATGGCTACACCTTC. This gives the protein CASSLEGVAANYGYTF. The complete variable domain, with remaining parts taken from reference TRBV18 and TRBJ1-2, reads NAGVMQNPRHLVRRRGQEARLRCSPMKGHSHVYWYRQLPEEGLKFMVYLQKENIIDESGMPKERFSAEFPKEGPSILRIQQVVRGDSAAYFCASSLEGVAANYGYTFGSGTRLTVV.

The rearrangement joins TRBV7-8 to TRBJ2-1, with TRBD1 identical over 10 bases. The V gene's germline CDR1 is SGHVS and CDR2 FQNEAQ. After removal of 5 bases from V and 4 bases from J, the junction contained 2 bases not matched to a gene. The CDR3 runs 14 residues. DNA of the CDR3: TGTGCCAGCAGCCGGGACAGGGGTTACAATGAGCAGTTCTTC. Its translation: CASSRDRGYNEQFF.

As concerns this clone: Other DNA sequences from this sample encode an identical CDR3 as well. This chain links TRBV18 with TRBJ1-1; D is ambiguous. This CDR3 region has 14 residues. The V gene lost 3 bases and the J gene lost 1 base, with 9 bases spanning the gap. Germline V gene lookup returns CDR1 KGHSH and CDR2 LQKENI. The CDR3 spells CASSPSGGNTEAFF. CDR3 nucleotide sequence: TGTGCCAGCTCACCGTCAGGTGGGAACACTGAAGCTTTCTTT.

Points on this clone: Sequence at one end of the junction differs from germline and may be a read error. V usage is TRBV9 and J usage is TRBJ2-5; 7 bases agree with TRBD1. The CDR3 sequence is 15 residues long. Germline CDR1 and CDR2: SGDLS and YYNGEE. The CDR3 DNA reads TGTGCCGGCAGCTCCCAGACAGGGAACCAAGAGACCCAGTACTTC. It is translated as CAGSSQTGNQETQYF.

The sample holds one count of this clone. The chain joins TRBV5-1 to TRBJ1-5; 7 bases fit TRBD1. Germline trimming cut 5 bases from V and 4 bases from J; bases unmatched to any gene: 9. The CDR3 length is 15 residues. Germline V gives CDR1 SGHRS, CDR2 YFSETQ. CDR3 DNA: TGCGCCAGCAGTGCAGGGACAGCCATAAATCAGCCCCAGCATTTT. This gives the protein CASSAGTAINQPQHF.

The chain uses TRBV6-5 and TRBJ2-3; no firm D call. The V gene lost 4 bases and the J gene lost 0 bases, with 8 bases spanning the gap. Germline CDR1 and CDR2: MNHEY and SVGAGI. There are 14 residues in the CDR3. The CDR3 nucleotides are TGTGCCAGCAGTTCCTTTTCTAGCACAGATACGCAGTATTTT. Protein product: CASSSFSSTDTQYF.

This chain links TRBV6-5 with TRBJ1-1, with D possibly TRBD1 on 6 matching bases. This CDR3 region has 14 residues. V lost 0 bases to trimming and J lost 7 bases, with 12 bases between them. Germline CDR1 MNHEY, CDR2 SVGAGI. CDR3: CASSYSSQGFEAFF. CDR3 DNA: TGTGCCAGCAGTTACTCGAGTCAGGGGTTTGAAGCTTTCTTT.

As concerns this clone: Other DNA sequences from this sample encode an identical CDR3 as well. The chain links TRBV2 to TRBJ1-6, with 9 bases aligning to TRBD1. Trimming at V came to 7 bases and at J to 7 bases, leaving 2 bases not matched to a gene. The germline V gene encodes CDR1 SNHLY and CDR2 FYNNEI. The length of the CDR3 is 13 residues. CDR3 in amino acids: CASIGQGNSPLHF. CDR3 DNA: TGTGCCAGCATAGGACAGGGGAATTCACCCCTCCACTTT. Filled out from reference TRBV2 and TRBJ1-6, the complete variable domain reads EPEVTQTPSHQVTQMGQEVILRCVPISNHLYFYWYRQILGQKVEFLVSFYNNEISEKSEIFDDQFSVERPDGSNFTLKIRSTKLEDSAMYFCASIGQGNSPLHFGNGTRLTVT.

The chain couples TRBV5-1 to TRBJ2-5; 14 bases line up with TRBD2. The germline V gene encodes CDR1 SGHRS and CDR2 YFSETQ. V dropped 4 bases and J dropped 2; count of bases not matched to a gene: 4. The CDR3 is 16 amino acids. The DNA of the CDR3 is TGCGCCAGCAGCCCCGGGACTAGCGGGGGACAAGAGACCCAGTACTTC. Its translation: CASSPGTSGGQETQYF.

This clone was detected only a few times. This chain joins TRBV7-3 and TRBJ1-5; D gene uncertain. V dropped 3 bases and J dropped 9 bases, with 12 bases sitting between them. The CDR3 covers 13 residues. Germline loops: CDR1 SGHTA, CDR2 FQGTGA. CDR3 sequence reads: CASSLNPGGPQHF. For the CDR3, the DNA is TGTGCCAGCAGCTTGAACCCAGGAGGGCCCCAGCATTTT.

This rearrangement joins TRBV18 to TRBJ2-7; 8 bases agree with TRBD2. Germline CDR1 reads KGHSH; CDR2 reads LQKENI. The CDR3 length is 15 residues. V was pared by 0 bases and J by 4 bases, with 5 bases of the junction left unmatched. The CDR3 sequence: CASSPPAGGGYEQYF. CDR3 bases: TGTGCCAGCTCACCACCGGCGGGGGGCGGTTACGAGCAGTACTTC.

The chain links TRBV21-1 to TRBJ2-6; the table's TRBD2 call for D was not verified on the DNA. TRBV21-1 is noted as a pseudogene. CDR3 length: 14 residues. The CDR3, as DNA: TGTGCCAGCAGGAGTCCGTCTGGGGCCAACGTCCTGACTTTC. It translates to CASRSPSGANVLTF.

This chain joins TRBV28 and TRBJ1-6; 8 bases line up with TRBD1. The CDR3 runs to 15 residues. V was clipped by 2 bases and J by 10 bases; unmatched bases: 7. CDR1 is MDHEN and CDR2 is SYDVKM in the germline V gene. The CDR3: CASSLNAGGASPLHF. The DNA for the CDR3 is TGTGCCAGCAGTTTAAATGCAGGGGGCGCGTCACCCCTCCACTTT.

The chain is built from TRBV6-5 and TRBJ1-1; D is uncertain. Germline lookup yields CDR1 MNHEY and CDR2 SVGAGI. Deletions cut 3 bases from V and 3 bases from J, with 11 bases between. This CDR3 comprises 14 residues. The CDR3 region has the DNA TGTGCCAGCAGTTATGGTAACGGGTACACTGAAGCTTTCTTT. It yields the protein CASSYGNGYTEAFF.

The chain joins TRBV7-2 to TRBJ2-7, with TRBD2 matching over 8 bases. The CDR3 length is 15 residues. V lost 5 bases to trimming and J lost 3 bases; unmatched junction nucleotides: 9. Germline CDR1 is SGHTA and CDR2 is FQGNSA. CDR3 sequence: CASSPGFAGGYEQYF. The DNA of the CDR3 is TGTGCCAGCAGCCCGGGTTTTGCGGGGGGCTACGAGCAGTACTTC.

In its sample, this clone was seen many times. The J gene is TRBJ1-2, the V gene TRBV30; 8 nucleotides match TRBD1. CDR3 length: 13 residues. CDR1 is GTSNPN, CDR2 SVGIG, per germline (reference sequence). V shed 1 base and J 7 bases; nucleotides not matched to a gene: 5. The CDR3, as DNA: TGTGCCTGGAGTGCTCAGGGGGCGATTGGCTACACCTTC. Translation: CAWSAQGAIGYTF.

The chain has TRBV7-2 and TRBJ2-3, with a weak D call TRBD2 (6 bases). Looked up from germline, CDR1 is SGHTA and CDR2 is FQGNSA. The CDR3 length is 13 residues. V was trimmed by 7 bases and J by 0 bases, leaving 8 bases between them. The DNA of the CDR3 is TGTGCCAGCAAAGCGGGCAGCACAGATACGCAGTATTTT. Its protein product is CASKAGSTDTQYF.